This is a list of T cell receptor beta chains from one sample in a study of cytomegalovirus exposure and HLA in healthy donors. Sequencing used immunoSEQ multiplex PCR; TCRdb keeps in-frame clones, though not all of them. The sample lists some 150,000 clones, 70% to 85% seen once, with less than 2% in the top ten. The sequencing input was PBMCs. The receptor source for this set is a woman aged 40-49 years in good health and CMV-seronegative. Both conserved end residues are part of each CDR3. D genes are given only for firm matches. Rows give clone size only sometimes, using once, few, many, or a class for an expanded clone.

abundance: NA; j_gene: TRBJ2-7; d_gene: NA; v_gene: TRBV4-2; CDR3aa: CASSPARPPYEQYF; CDR3nt: TGTGCCAGCAGCCCGGCTAGACCACCCTACGAGCAGTACTTC
abundance: NA; j_gene: TRBJ2-1; d_gene: TRBD2; v_gene: TRBV25-1; CDR3aa: CASSDPRTSGNEQFF; CDR3nt: TGTGCCAGCAGTGACCCCCGGACTAGCGGGAATGAGCAGTTCTTC
abundance: NA; j_gene: TRBJ1-4; d_gene: TRBD1; v_gene: TRBV5-6; CDR3aa: CASSLWDRVEKLFF; CDR3nt: TGTGCCAGCAGCTTGTGGGACAGGGTCGAAAAACTGTTTTTT
abundance: NA; j_gene: TRBJ1-2; d_gene: NA; v_gene: TRBV2; CDR3aa: CASSDRGSYGYTF; CDR3nt: TGTGCCAGCAGTGACAGGGGAAGCTATGGCTACACCTTC
abundance: NA; j_gene: TRBJ1-2; d_gene: NA; v_gene: TRBV6-6; CDR3aa: CASSTLANYGYTF; CDR3nt: TGTGCCAGCAGCACCTTAGCTAACTATGGCTACACCTTC
abundance: NA; j_gene: TRBJ2-1; d_gene: NA; v_gene: TRBV19; CDR3aa: CASSISGSSYNEQFF; CDR3nt: TGTGCCAGTAGTATTAGCGGCAGCTCCTACAATGAGCAGTTCTTC
abundance: NA; j_gene: TRBJ2-3; d_gene: NA; v_gene: TRBV28; CDR3aa: CASILSGSTDTQYF; CDR3nt: TGTGCCAGCATCCTGTCAGGATCCACAGATACGCAGTATTTT
abundance: few; j_gene: TRBJ2-3; d_gene: TRBD1; v_gene: TRBV5-1; CDR3aa: CASRRDRGRADTQYF; CDR3nt: TGCGCCAGCAGACGAGACAGGGGGCGGGCGGATACGCAGTATTTT
abundance: few; j_gene: TRBJ1-2; d_gene: TRBD1; v_gene: TRBV15; CDR3aa: CATSRDRGQGLPYGYTF; CDR3nt: TGTGCCACCAGCAGAGATCGGGGACAGGGACTCCCCTATGGCTACACCTTC
abundance: NA; j_gene: TRBJ2-1; d_gene: NA; v_gene: TRBV14; CDR3aa: CASSRHLSSSYNEQFF; CDR3nt: TGTGCCAGCAGCCGTCATCTTTCGAGCTCCTACAATGAGCAGTTCTTC
abundance: NA; j_gene: TRBJ2-2; d_gene: NA; v_gene: TRBV7-2; CDR3aa: CASSLFAGWTGELFF; CDR3nt: TGTGCCAGCAGCTTGTTTGCGGGTTGGACCGGGGAGCTGTTTTTT
abundance: NA; j_gene: TRBJ2-1; d_gene: TRBD2; v_gene: TRBV6-6; CDR3aa: CASSYPDGTSYNEQFF; CDR3nt: TGTGCCAGCAGTTACCCAGATGGGACTAGCTACAATGAGCAGTTCTTC
abundance: NA; j_gene: TRBJ2-1; d_gene: NA; v_gene: TRBV5-8; CDR3aa: CASSLDRGRTIQSRNEQFF; CDR3nt: TGTGCCAGCAGCTTGGATCGCGGCAGAACTATCCAGTCAAGGAATGAGCAGTTCTTC
abundance: NA; j_gene: TRBJ2-1; d_gene: TRBD2; v_gene: TRBV2; CDR3aa: CASSEPTTSGSSNEQFF; CDR3nt: TGTGCCAGCAGTGAACCTACGACTAGCGGGAGTTCCAATGAGCAGTTCTTC
abundance: NA; j_gene: TRBJ2-3; d_gene: NA; v_gene: TRBV9; CDR3aa: CASSVRGTTDTQYF; CDR3nt: TGTGCCAGCAGCGTAAGGGGGACCACAGATACGCAGTATTTT
abundance: NA; j_gene: TRBJ1-5; d_gene: TRBD1; v_gene: TRBV2; CDR3aa: CASSQGESNQPQHF; CDR3nt: TGTGCCAGCAGTCAGGGGGAGAGCAATCAGCCCCAGCATTTT
abundance: few; j_gene: TRBJ1-2; d_gene: NA; v_gene: TRBV19; CDR3aa: CAGRGGRYGYTF; CDR3nt: TGTGCCGGCCGAGGTGGTAGGTATGGCTACACCTTC